This T cell receptor beta chain was captured in a study of long-term antiretroviral therapy in people with HIV. Notes on this clone: Antigen: not known.

The authors ran the immunoSEQ assay, v3.0, at survey level. Sequencing aimed at roughly 40,000-50,000 T-cell genomes per sample. The method was immunoSEQ multiplex PCR; TCRdb's version includes in-frame clones alone and lacks a portion of them. The table lists approximately 36,000 clones, roughly 87% of them singletons. Study-level findings and limits: Pre-ART-expanded clones dominated the repertoire at all time points.

Each participant with HIV received care in the United States. The CDR3 has 16 residues. Germline lookup yields CDR1 SGHVS and CDR2 FQNEAQ. The germline V and J ends were trimmed by 1 base and 5 bases, with 15 bases remaining between them. Specimen: unsorted PBMCs, collected 0.6 years after starting antiretroviral therapy. V usage is TRBV7-8 and J usage is TRBJ1-5; perhaps TRBD1 as D (6 bases). This sequence originates from a man aged 18 to 35 with HIV. The CDR3 coding sequence is TGTGCCAGCAGCTTAGATTACAGGGTGGGGGATCAGCCCCAGCATTTT. It translates to CASSLDYRVGDQPQHF.